The T cell receptor beta chain under discussion was sequenced for a study of blood T cell repertoires in COVID-19 (dated by TCRdb to 2018 to 2020). Regarding the study in general: Collaborator samples came from the United States, Italy and Spain and covered acute and convalescent phases of COVID-19. The prospective study material was composed of cDNA or gDNA derived from T cells, B-cell-depleted T cells, or PBMCs. Subjects who had been exposed to COVID-19, were actively infected with it, or had recovered from it provided the deeply sampled blood TCRbeta repertoires that made up the dataset. The repertoires were released in a freely available public database intended as a resource for research on the immune response to SARS-CoV-2. The samples were drawn from two sources: the first 160 participants of the ongoing ImmuneRACE study, and 1,000 to 1,500 subjects contributed by 6 global collaborators. A de-identified subject ID, COVID-19 status, age in years and sex were almost always included in the sample metadata. Where available, HLA class I and class II types were taken from metadata supplied by the sample provider and were not determined by assay-based typing.

The immunoSEQ Assay, a bias-controlled multiplex PCR, was used to amplify TCRbeta CDR3 regions from genomic DNA. Per the authors' processing: Within the assay, amplification of reference gene primers was used to estimate how many nucleated cells each sample contained. To quantify the absolute abundance of each unique TCRbeta CDR3 rearrangement, sequence reads were collapsed and filtered. Productive Simpson clonality was computed per sample as the square root of Simpson's diversity index over productive rearrangements. Drawn from immuneACCESS, this table holds only the in-frame rearrangements with V and J called that TCRdb kept. Clones are partly lost; checked studies trace under half to an unresolved V gene and leave the rest unexplained. V, J and clone size are taken as reported in that table, and D and trimming were inferred from the DNA itself. This sample gives about 220,000 clones in total; about 80% of them show up just once. The ten largest clones capture around 2% of the sample.

Overall results and qualifications from the work: The quantity of clinical and demographic metadata differed by source and by participant and was supplied without curation.

Concerning this clone itself: Its antigen is not yet known. There are no base qualities to consult, and no much larger clone falls within one base.

Each collaborating institution followed its own protocols to collect whole blood in K2EDTA tubes. Collaborator samples were shipped for TCRbeta analysis as frozen whole blood, isolated PBMCs, or DNA extracted from either sample type. The CDR3, cysteine through phenylalanine, is 14 amino acids long. Solely the CDR3 DNA is kept, with 42 bases framed from the first base. V was cut back by 1 base and J by 4 bases, leaving a gap of 10 bases between them. The germline V gene gives CDR1 as MGHRA and CDR2 as YSYEKL. The chain is made from TRBV4-1 and TRBJ1-2, with the identity of the D gene unclear. Sequencing used peripheral blood. The TCR was taken from an older woman with acute or convalescent COVID-19. CDR3 region: CASSQVPGSYGYTF. The nucleotide sequence reads TGCGCCAGCAGCCAAGTCCCGGGAAGCTATGGCTACACCTTC.